These 5 T cell receptor beta chains came from one sample sequenced in a study of beta chain features in type 1 diabetes. The sequenced template was cDNA made from the entire isolated RNA. Clones were sequenced by immunoSEQ multiplex PCR, and TCRdb holds only the in-frame ones, with some missing. The data show 330,000 or so clones, over 9.5% seen once. General observations from the study: Patients with Type 1 diabetes showed moderately but significantly shorter TCRB CDR3s in all four CD4+ subsets.

No antigens are known for them. The sequencing sample was made of naive CD4+ T cells from blood. Every receptor here comes from a woman under 30 with type 1 diabetes.

This clone was counted only a few times. J is TRBJ1-2 and V is TRBV15; D unclear. The length of the CDR3 is 15 residues. Trimming left V 1 base short and J 4 bases short, with 13 bases between. Germline V gene sequence: CDR1 LNHNV, CDR2 YYDKDF (reference sequence). The DNA for the CDR3 is TGTGCCACCAGCAGAGGGGAGAGGGCTGGCTATGGCTACACCTTC. Translating it yields CATSRGERAGYGYTF.

The V and J genes are TRBV30 and TRBJ1-5; D may be TRBD1 (6 bases). Deletions cut 2 bases from V and 8 bases from J, with 13 bases between. The CDR3 totals 13 residues. CDR1 and CDR2 from the germline V gene are GTSNPN and SVGIG (reference sequence). The CDR3 region has the DNA TGTGCCTGGAGTCGCCAGGGGCGGGAGCCCCAGCATTTT. Its translation: CAWSRQGREPQHF.

This clone showed up just a few times. The chain has TRBV11-2 and TRBJ1-2, with 10 bases that match TRBD1. The CDR3 is 15 residues long. Germline trimming cut 4 bases from V and 9 bases from J; bases unmatched to any gene: 11. Per the germline V gene, CDR1 is SGHAT and CDR2 is FQNNGV. The CDR3 DNA sequence: TGTGCCAGCAGCTCCTCCGGGACAGGGGTTTATCGCTACACCTTC. Translating gives CASSSSGTGVYRYTF.

The chain links TRBV4-3 to TRBJ2-4, with 8 nucleotides matching TRBD1. CDR1 LGHNA and CDR2 YSLEER come from the germline V gene. This CDR3 is 17 amino acids long. V was pared by 0 bases and J by 6 bases, with 10 bases of the junction left unmatched. Written as DNA, the CDR3 is TGCGCCAGCAGCCAAGACCCGAACAGGGGGAGAGGAAACATTCAGTACTTC. Protein: CASSQDPNRGRGNIQYF.

The chain couples TRBV19 to TRBJ1-2, with 11 bases that match TRBD1. Germline V lookup: CDR1 LNHDA, CDR2 SQIVND (reference sequence). The CDR3 has 15 residues. V shed 4 bases, J shed 4 bases, and the junction held 5 bases outside the gene matches. The CDR3 here is CASSTGTGGSYGYTF. CDR3 bases: TGTGCCAGTAGTACCGGGACAGGGGGAAGCTATGGCTACACCTTC.